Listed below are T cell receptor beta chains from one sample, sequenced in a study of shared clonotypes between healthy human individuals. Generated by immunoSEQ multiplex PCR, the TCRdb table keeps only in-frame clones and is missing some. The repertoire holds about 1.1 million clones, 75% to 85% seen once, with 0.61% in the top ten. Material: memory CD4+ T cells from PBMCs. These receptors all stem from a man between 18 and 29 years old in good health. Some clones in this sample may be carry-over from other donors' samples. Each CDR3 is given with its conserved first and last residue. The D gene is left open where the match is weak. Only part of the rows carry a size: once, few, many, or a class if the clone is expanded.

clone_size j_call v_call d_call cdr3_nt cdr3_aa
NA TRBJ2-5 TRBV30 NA TGTGCCTGGAGTGTCCTGGGGACAGAGACCCAGTACTTC CAWSVLGTETQYF
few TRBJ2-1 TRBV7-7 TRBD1 TGTGCCAGCAGCTCCGGACAGGGTGGAAATGAGCAGTTCTTC CASSSGQGGNEQFF
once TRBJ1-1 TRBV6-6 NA TGTGCCAGCAGTGCTCAGGGGCCCACTGAAGCTTTCTTT CASSAQGPTEAFF
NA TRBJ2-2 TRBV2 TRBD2 TGTGCCAGCATGTGGTTAGCGGGAGCCGGGGAGCTGTTTTTT CASMWLAGAGELFF
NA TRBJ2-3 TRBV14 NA TGTGCCAGCAGCCAAGATCCCGGGCTGAGGACAGATACGCAGTATTTT CASSQDPGLRTDTQYF
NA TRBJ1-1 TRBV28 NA TGTGCCAGCAGCCCCGCCGCGGGACACACTGAAGCTTTCTTT CASSPAAGHTEAFF
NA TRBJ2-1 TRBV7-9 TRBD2 TGTGCCAGCAGAGCGTGGGGTAGCGGGCGGCAGTTCTTC CASRAWGSGRQFF
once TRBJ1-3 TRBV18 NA TGTGCCAGCTCCCCGTCGGGGGCTGGAAACACCATATATTTT CASSPSGAGNTIYF
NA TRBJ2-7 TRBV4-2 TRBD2 TGTGCCAGCAGCCTAGCCCCCGTAGCGGGAGGGCTGGGGGAGCAGTACTTC CASSLAPVAGGLGEQYF
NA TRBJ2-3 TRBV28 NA TGTGCCAGCAGGCCTCGAAAGGGCTCAACCGACAGTTATACGCAGTATTTT CASRPRKGSTDSYTQYF
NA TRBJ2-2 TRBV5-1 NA TGCGCCAGCAGCTTGGCACAGGCCTACACCGGGGAGCTGTTTTTT CASSLAQAYTGELFF
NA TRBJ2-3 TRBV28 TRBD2 TGTGCCAGCAGTGAAAAACTAGCGGGAGTGGGAGATACGCAGTATTTT CASSEKLAGVGDTQYF
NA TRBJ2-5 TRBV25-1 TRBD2 TGTGCCAGCAGTGCCCCGGGAGGGAAAGAGACCCAGTACTTC CASSAPGGKETQYF
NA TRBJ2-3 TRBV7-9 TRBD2 TGTGCCAGCAGCTCAAACACACCGGGACTACAGTATTTT CASSSNTPGLQYF
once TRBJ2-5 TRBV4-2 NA TGTGCCAGCAGCCAAGATCGGGAGACCCAGTACTTC CASSQDRETQYF
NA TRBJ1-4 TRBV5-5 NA TGTGCCAGCAGCTTGGGTGCGGGAGAAAAACTGTTTTTT CASSLGAGEKLFF
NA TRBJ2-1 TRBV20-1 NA TGCAGTGCTCACACAAGGAATGAGCAGTTCTTC CSAHTRNEQFF
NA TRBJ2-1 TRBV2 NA TGTGCCACCCGGGCGGGTTACAATGAGCAGTTCTTC CATRAGYNEQFF
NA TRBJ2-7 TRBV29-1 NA TGCAGCGTTGAAACCCCGGGACTGATATACGAGCAGTACTTC CSVETPGLIYEQYF
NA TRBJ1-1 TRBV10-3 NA TGTGCCATCAGTCCGAAGTGGCGAACTGAAGCTTTCTTT CAISPKWRTEAFF
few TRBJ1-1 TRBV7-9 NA TGTGCCAGCGGTAACCGCGGGACTGAAGCTTTCTTT CASGNRGTEAFF
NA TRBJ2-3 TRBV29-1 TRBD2 TGCAGCGTTGACACTAGCGGAGTGGGGGGACGCACAGATACGCAGTATTTT CSVDTSGVGGRTDTQYF
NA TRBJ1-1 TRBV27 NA TGTGCCAGCAGTCCCCAGCGGAACCTAGGGGCTTTCTTT CASSPQRNLGAFF
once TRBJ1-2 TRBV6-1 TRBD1 TGTGCCAGCAGCCGAAACTGGGACAGGGCCCATGGCTACACCTTC CASSRNWDRAHGYTF
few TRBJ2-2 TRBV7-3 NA TGTGCCAGCAGCTCCACAGCTACCGGGGAGCTGTTTTTT CASSSTATGELFF
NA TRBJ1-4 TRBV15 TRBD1 TGTGCCACCAGCAGCAGACAGGGGGGTAATGAAAAACTGTTTTTT CATSSRQGGNEKLFF
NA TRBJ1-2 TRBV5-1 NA TGCGCCAGCAGCTTCGACAGCGTCTATGGCTACACCTTC CASSFDSVYGYTF
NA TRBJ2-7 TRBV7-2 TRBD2 TGTGCCAGCAGCCAACTTAGCGGGAGTGGGATTTACGAGCAGTACTTC CASSQLSGSGIYEQYF
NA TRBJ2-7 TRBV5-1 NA TGCGCCAGCAGCTTGGGGGTCCCCTACGAGCAGTACTTC CASSLGVPYEQYF
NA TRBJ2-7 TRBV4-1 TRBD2 TGCGCCAGCAGCGCGACTAGCGGGAGACAGTACGAGCAGTACTTC CASSATSGRQYEQYF
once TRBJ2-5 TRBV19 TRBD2 TGTGCCAGTAGTCAAGCGGGAGGTCTACAAGAGACCCAGTACTTC CASSQAGGLQETQYF
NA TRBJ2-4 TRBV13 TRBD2 TGTGCCAGCAGCCCCTTAGCGGGAGGGCCGAACATTCAGTACTTC CASSPLAGGPNIQYF
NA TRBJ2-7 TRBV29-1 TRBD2 TGCAGCGTTGTAGGTGGACTAGCGTCCTACGAGCAGTACTTC CSVVGGLASYEQYF
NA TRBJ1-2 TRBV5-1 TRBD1 TGCGCCAGCAGCTTCGACAGGGTAGGAGGCTACACCTTC CASSFDRVGGYTF
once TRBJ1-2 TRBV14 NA TGTGCCAGCAGCCAAGATCAATTAAGCTTCTACTTC CASSQDQLSFYF
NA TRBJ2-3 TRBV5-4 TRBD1 TGTGCCAGCAGCTTGGCCCACAGGGGGAGCACAGATACGCAGTATTTT CASSLAHRGSTDTQYF
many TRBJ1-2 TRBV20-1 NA TGCAGTGCTAGCCGGGGGGAAGGCTACACCTTC CSASRGEGYTF
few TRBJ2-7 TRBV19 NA TGTGCCAGTAGTATAGATCTAGGGAGCATGTGGCAGTACTTC CASSIDLGSMWQYF
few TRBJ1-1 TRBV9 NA TGTGCCAGCAGCGTGACACCGACTAACACTGAAGCTTTCTTT CASSVTPTNTEAFF
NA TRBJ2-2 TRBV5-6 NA TGTGCCAGCAGCCTGTGGCCCAGGGTAGAAACCGGGGAGCTGTTTTTT CASSLWPRVETGELFF
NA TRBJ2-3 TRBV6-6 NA TGTGCCAGCAGTCCGTTCGGCCCCGCGGATACGCAGTATTTT CASSPFGPADTQYF
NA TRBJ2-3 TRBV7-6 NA TGTGCCAGCCTAGCTCGGGACGGCACAGATACGCAGTATTTT CASLARDGTDTQYF
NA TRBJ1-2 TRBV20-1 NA TGCAGTGCTTCAGGGTCCTATGGCTACACCTTC CSASGSYGYTF
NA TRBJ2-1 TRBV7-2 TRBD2 TGTGCCAGCTCATTAACTAGCGGGACGGTCAATGAGCAGTTCTTC CASSLTSGTVNEQFF
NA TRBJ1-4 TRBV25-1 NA TGTGCCAGCAGTGAATGGGAGAGAGCTAATGAAAAACTGTTTTTT CASSEWERANEKLFF
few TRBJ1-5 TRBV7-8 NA TGTGCCAGCAGCTCCTCCCGGTCCTTTAGCAATCAGCCCCAGCATTTT CASSSSRSFSNQPQHF
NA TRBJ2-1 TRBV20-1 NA TGCAGTGCTAGGGCCGTTAATGAGCAGTTCTTC CSARAVNEQFF
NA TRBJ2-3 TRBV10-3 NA TGTGCCATCAATTCTGGGACCACAGATACGCAGTATTTT CAINSGTTDTQYF
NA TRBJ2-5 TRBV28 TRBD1 TGTGCCAGCAGCCCAGGACAGGGGGCTACAGAGACCCAGTACTTC CASSPGQGATETQYF
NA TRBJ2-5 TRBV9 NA TGTGCCAGCAGCAGAACCGGGGCAGCGGAGACCCAGTACTTC CASSRTGAAETQYF
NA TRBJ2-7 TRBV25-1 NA TGTGCCAGCAGTGATCGGGGTCAGCAATCCTACGAGCAGTACTTC CASSDRGQQSYEQYF